Listed here are 5 T cell receptor beta chains from one sample, sequenced in a study of T cell responses to AZD1222 COVID-19 vaccine. Data came from immunoSEQ multiplex PCR; TCRdb stores just in-frame clones and leaves some out. The sample lists 130,000 to 150,000 clones, around 93% seen once, with 2.8% in the top ten. The input for sequencing was peripheral blood, taken on day 0 of AZD1222 vaccination. These receptors came from an adult in good health.

The V call is TRBV6-5, the J call TRBJ1-4; 8 bases are shared with TRBD1. The CDR3 sequence is 16 residues long. Germline trimming cut 1 base from V and 7 bases from J; bases unmatched to any gene: 8. Germline loops: CDR1 MNHEY, CDR2 SVGAGI. In DNA, the CDR3 is TGTGCCAGCAGTTACTTTCCTGGGACAGGTCTTGAAAAACTGTTTTTT. Translation: CASSYFPGTGLEKLFF.

This clone was seen a single time. V gene TRBV4-2 combines with J gene TRBJ2-7, with a tentative D call TRBD2 (6 bases). V was shortened by 1 base and J by 2 bases, with 15 bases between the two germline ends. Germline CDR1 reads LGHNA; CDR2 reads YNFKEQ. CDR3 length equals 16 residues. In DNA form, the CDR3 reads TGTGCCAGCAGCCAAGCTTTGTCGGGGGTAACCTACGAGCAGTACTTC. Protein: CASSQALSGVTYEQYF.

The chain recombines TRBV15 with TRBJ1-4; 8 nucleotides line up with TRBD1. The V gene end was trimmed by 2 bases and the J gene end by 4 bases; junction bases not matched to a gene: 9. CDR3 length: 17 residues. CDR1 is LNHNV and CDR2 is YYDKDF in the germline V gene (reference sequence). The CDR3 protein is CATSRKTGDPRNEKLFF. As DNA, the CDR3 is TGTGCCACCAGCAGAAAGACAGGGGATCCGCGTAATGAAAAACTGTTTTTT.

This clone appeared a single time. The V and J genes are TRBV24-1 and TRBJ2-7; a weak D match, TRBD1 (8 bases). The germline V gene has CDR1 KGHDR and CDR2 SFDVKD. Trimming cost V 5 bases and J 7 bases, with 17 bases left between them. CDR3 length: 14 residues. The CDR3: CATSVTGGGGEQYF. The DNA of the CDR3 is TGTGCCACCAGTGTAACAGGGGGGGGTGGAGAGCAGTACTTC.

This chain links TRBV9 with TRBJ2-3; possibly TRBD1 or TRBD2 for D (6 bases each). The germline V and J ends were trimmed by 0 bases and 2 bases, with 10 bases remaining between them. Germline V gene data show CDR1 as SGDLS and CDR2 as YYNGEE. The CDR3 is made up of 15 amino acids. CDR3 nucleotides: TGTGCCAGCAGCGTAGGAGGGGGGTACACAGATACGCAGTATTTT. It codes for CASSVGGGYTDTQYF.